This TCR beta chain was captured by sequencing in a study of human T cells and chemical hapten exposure. Overall study: Weekly administration of diphenylcyclopropenone to the scalp of patients continued throughout the approximately 23-week study.

During construction of the library, unique molecular identifiers were attached to individual cDNA molecules for quantitative, reproducible TCR counting. Each CDR3 protein is one row after TCRdb ran MiXCR on the RACE reads. Among fewer than 350,000 distinct CDR3 sequences, around 7% were seen once, and the ten largest hold more than 0.95%. This clonotype was counted a few times. The V gene lost 5 bases and the J gene lost 1 base, with 12 bases spanning the gap. This CDR3 region has 15 residues. Time point in this sample: pre-sensitization, week 0. As for treatment: therapeutic diphenylcyclopropenone sensitization with weekly scalp DPC.

The chain joins TRBV12-3 or TRBV12-4 to TRBJ1-5; D uncertain. The sample was whole blood, taken in connection with sensitization to the hapten diphenylcyclopropenone (DPC). This sequence originates from a man younger than 35 with alopecia areata. Some clones in this sample may be carry-over from other donors' samples. The CDR3 bases are TGTGCCAGCAGTAAGACGGTATTGAGCAATCAGCCCCAGCATTTT. This codes for CASSKTVLSNQPQHF.